Presented here are 4 T cell receptor beta chains from one specimen sequenced in a study of cytomegalovirus exposure and HLA in healthy donors. The primer mix had 60 Vbeta and 13 Jbeta primers. Produced via immunoSEQ multiplex PCR; TCRdb's table is partial and in-frame only. The sample carries 110,000 to 150,000 clones, just under 85% recorded once. Material: PBMCs. These receptors came from a woman aged 60-75 years in good health and CMV-seropositive.

V and J are TRBV4-1 and TRBJ2-4; 8 positions match TRBD2. CDR1 is MGHRA, CDR2 YSYEKL, per germline. CDR3 length: 16 residues. V dropped 3 bases and J dropped 6; count of bases not matched to a gene: 10. CDR3 nucleotide sequence: TGCGCCAGCAGCCAGCCAAGCTCCGGGACTAGAAACATTCAGTACTTC. This codes for CASSQPSSGTRNIQYF.

The genes are TRBV28 and TRBJ2-7; a weak D match, TRBD2 (6 bases). Looked up from germline, CDR1 is MDHEN and CDR2 is SYDVKM. The CDR3 consists of 12 residues. V was pared by 8 bases and J by 3 bases, with 11 bases between. Here the CDR3 DNA reads TGTGCCAGCGGGACTTTGAGCTACGAGCAGTACTTC. It codes for CASGTLSYEQYF.

The rearrangement joins TRBV19 to TRBJ1-5; D gene unclear. The length of the CDR3 is 14 residues. Trimming took 7 bases from V and 6 from J, leaving 16 bases between them. Looked up from germline, CDR1 is LNHDA and CDR2 is SQIVND (reference sequence). CDR3 nucleotides: TGTGCCAGTAAAACGGGGTTTCTCAGTCAGCCCCAGCATTTT. Translation: CASKTGFLSQPQHF.

The chain combines TRBV5-6 with TRBJ1-1; D ambiguous. Germline V gene data show CDR1 as SGHDT and CDR2 as YYEEEE. The CDR3 totals 14 residues. V dropped 3 bases and J dropped 11 bases, with 20 bases sitting between them. CDR3 sequence (DNA): TGTGCCAGCAGCTCGTTGGCCCACGGGTCTCTGGCTTTCTTT. This encodes CASSSLAHGSLAFF.